This TCR beta chain was retrieved from a study of T cells after yellow fever vaccination. The study, taken as a whole, reports: Abundant clonotypes (contaminants from the bulk population) could be present in FACS-sorted repertoires. The booster response re-showed most primary clones: around 96% CD4, around 87% CD8.

Template switching with 5'RACE generated the TCR cDNA and added a universal primer site and UMIs. TCRdb re-called the 5' RACE reads through MiXCR, storing one row per CDR3 protein. The sample has roughly 310,000 distinct CDR3 sequences, 8.7% seen once. This clonotype was observed a few times. Its specificity is unknown. The V segment lost 5 bases and the J segment 1 base; nucleotides outside the gene matches: 4. This CDR3 is 14 amino acids long. Germline assignment: CDR1 SGHTA and CDR2 FQGNSA. Source: PBMCs, taken on the day of the first yellow fever vaccination. This chain joins TRBV7-2 and TRBJ2-5; 7 bases line up with TRBD1. The receptor's source is a man aged 18 to 30 who received the YFV17D yellow fever vaccine. The CDR3 region has the DNA TGTGCCAGCAGCCGGAGACAGGGCCAAGAGACCCAGTACTTC. Encoded protein: CASSRRQGQETQYF.